This paragraph reports one T cell receptor beta chain. The CDR3 runs 13 residues. V shed 6 bases and J shed 3 bases, with 10 bases lying between them. Germline-derived CDR1 and CDR2 are LNHDA and SQIVND (reference sequence). The sample comes from a study of patients and donors after allogeneic stem cell transplantation. TCRdb processed the RT-PCR reads anew with MiXCR; each CDR3 protein has one entry. This table holds about 110,000 distinct CDR3 sequences, roughly 35% found once. The chain joins TRBV19 to TRBJ2-3; perhaps TRBD2 as D (5 bases). The sample was blood, either unsorted or a sorted T cell fraction (not recorded which). This clonotype was sampled from a human donor who was either an allogeneic HSCT recipient or a stem cell or donor lymphocyte infusion donor (not recorded which). It is not recorded whose cells these are; they may come from a transplant donor. The CDR3 sequence: CASRERGTDTQYF. In nucleotides, the CDR3 is TGTGCCAGTAGGGAGAGAGGGACAGATACGCAGTATTTT.